Listed below are T cell receptor beta chains from one sample, sequenced in a study of shared T cell receptors in the human thymus. Generated by immunoSEQ multiplex PCR, the TCRdb table keeps only in-frame clones and is missing some. The sample includes roughly 500,000 clones, more than 75% of them seen just once. The same specimen was also included in a second study, on human thymus T cells.

Material for sequencing was thymocytes. These TCRs come from a boy under three years old with a congenital heart defect. Both conserved end residues are part of each CDR3. Fields, in order: J gene, clone size, D gene, V gene, CDR3 protein, CDR3 DNA. D genes are given only for firm matches. Expanded clones get a size class; other rows say once, few or many, or leave the size out.

J gene: TRBJ2-7
clone size: .
D gene: TRBD1
V gene: TRBV11-2
CDR3 protein: CASSPRPGQGAYEQYF
CDR3 DNA: TGTGCCAGCAGCCCAAGACCGGGACAGGGTGCCTACGAGCAGTACTTC

J gene: TRBJ1-1
clone size: .
D gene: TRBD1
V gene: TRBV6-5
CDR3 protein: CASSPWTGLSGAFF
CDR3 DNA: TGTGCCAGCAGCCCCTGGACAGGGCTTAGTGGTGCTTTCTTT

J gene: TRBJ1-2
clone size: .
D gene: TRBD1
V gene: TRBV28
CDR3 protein: CASGDRDRTNYGYTF
CDR3 DNA: TGTGCCAGCGGGGACAGGGATCGCACTAACTATGGCTACACCTTC

J gene: TRBJ2-3
clone size: .
D gene: TRBD2
V gene: TRBV5-4
CDR3 protein: CASSYGGVSTDTQYF
CDR3 DNA: TGTGCCAGCAGCTACGGGGGGGTCAGCACAGATACGCAGTATTTT

J gene: TRBJ2-2
clone size: .
D gene: TRBD1
V gene: TRBV6-1
CDR3 protein: CASSPRDSRTGELFF
CDR3 DNA: TGTGCCAGCAGTCCCCGGGACAGTCGCACCGGGGAGCTGTTTTTT

J gene: TRBJ1-2
clone size: .
D gene: .
V gene: TRBV5-4
CDR3 protein: CASSLPYTGQGYTF
CDR3 DNA: TGTGCCAGCAGCTTGCCCTACACAGGGCAAGGCTACACCTTC

J gene: TRBJ2-5
clone size: .
D gene: .
V gene: TRBV10-2
CDR3 protein: CASSHYQETQYF
CDR3 DNA: TGCGCCAGCAGTCACTACCAAGAGACCCAGTACTTC

J gene: TRBJ1-5
clone size: .
D gene: .
V gene: TRBV7-8
CDR3 protein: CASSSHETGQPQHF
CDR3 DNA: TGTGCCAGCAGCTCCCATGAGACCGGGCAGCCCCAGCATTTT

J gene: TRBJ1-1
clone size: few
D gene: .
V gene: TRBV18
CDR3 protein: CASSPTGTNTEAFF
CDR3 DNA: TGTGCCAGCTCACCTACCGGGACAAACACTGAAGCTTTCTTT

J gene: TRBJ1-1
clone size: .
D gene: .
V gene: TRBV6-6
CDR3 protein: CASIPGGTPNTEAFF
CDR3 DNA: TGTGCCAGCATCCCCGGGGGGACACCGAACACTGAAGCTTTCTTT

J gene: TRBJ2-7
clone size: .
D gene: .
V gene: TRBV21-1
CDR3 protein: CASSRAFDEQYF
CDR3 DNA: TGTGCCAGCAGCAGGGCCTTTGACGAGCAGTACTTC

J gene: TRBJ1-3
clone size: .
D gene: .
V gene: TRBV25-1
CDR3 protein: CASSATGNTIYF
CDR3 DNA: TGTGCCAGCAGTGCTACTGGAAACACCATATATTTT

J gene: TRBJ1-5
clone size: few
D gene: .
V gene: TRBV27
CDR3 protein: CASSLSENQPQHF
CDR3 DNA: TGTGCCAGCAGTTTATCGGAGAATCAGCCCCAGCATTTT

J gene: TRBJ1-4
clone size: .
D gene: .
V gene: TRBV4-1
CDR3 protein: CASSQDREKLFF
CDR3 DNA: TGCGCCAGCAGCCAAGACCGGGAAAAACTGTTTTTT

J gene: TRBJ2-1
clone size: .
D gene: .
V gene: TRBV27
CDR3 protein: CASSPQFSNYNEQFF
CDR3 DNA: TGTGCCAGCAGCCCCCAGTTTAGCAACTACAATGAGCAGTTCTTC

J gene: TRBJ2-7
clone size: .
D gene: TRBD2
V gene: TRBV19
CDR3 protein: CASSILAGGPNEQYF
CDR3 DNA: TGTGCCAGTAGTATTCTGGCGGGAGGGCCGAACGAGCAGTACTTC

J gene: TRBJ1-6
clone size: .
D gene: .
V gene: TRBV30
CDR3 protein: CAWRRGGVHLHF
CDR3 DNA: TGTGCCTGGAGACGGGGGGGGGTGCACCTCCACTTT

J gene: TRBJ1-3
clone size: .
D gene: TRBD1
V gene: TRBV19
CDR3 protein: CASRTGGFAGNTIYF
CDR3 DNA: TGTGCCAGTAGGACAGGGGGATTTGCTGGAAACACCATATATTTT

J gene: TRBJ2-1
clone size: .
D gene: .
V gene: TRBV14
CDR3 protein: CASSQALPGIEEQFF
CDR3 DNA: TGTGCCAGCAGCCAAGCCCTGCCCGGGATCGAGGAGCAGTTCTTC

J gene: TRBJ2-5
clone size: .
D gene: .
V gene: TRBV28
CDR3 protein: CASSFRGWIAQETQYF
CDR3 DNA: TGTGCCAGCAGTTTTCGGGGTTGGATAGCTCAAGAGACCCAGTACTTC

J gene: TRBJ2-3
clone size: once
D gene: TRBD1
V gene: TRBV6-5
CDR3 protein: CASRRTGADTQYF
CDR3 DNA: TGTGCCAGCAGGAGGACAGGGGCAGATACGCAGTATTTT

J gene: TRBJ2-3
clone size: .
D gene: .
V gene: TRBV4-3
CDR3 protein: CASSQGKRATDTQYF
CDR3 DNA: TGCGCCAGCAGCCAAGGCAAGCGGGCCACAGATACGCAGTATTTT